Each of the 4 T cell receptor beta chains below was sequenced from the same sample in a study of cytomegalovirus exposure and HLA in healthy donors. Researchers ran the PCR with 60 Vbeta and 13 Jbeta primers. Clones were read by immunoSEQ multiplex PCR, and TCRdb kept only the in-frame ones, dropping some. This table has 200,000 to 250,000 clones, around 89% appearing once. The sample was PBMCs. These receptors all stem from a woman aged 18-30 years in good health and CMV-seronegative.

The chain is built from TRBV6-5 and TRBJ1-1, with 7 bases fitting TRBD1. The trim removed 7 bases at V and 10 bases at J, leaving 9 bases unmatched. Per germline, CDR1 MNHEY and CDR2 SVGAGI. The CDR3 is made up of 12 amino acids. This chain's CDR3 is CASTSDRVTAFF. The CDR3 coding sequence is TGTGCCAGCACCTCCGACAGGGTTACAGCTTTCTTT.

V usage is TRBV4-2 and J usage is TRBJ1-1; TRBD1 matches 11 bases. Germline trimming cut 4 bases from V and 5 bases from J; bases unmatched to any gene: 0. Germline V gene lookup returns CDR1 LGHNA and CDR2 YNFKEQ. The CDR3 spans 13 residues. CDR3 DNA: TGTGCCAGCAGCCGGGACAGGGGGACTGAAGCTTTCTTT. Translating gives CASSRDRGTEAFF.

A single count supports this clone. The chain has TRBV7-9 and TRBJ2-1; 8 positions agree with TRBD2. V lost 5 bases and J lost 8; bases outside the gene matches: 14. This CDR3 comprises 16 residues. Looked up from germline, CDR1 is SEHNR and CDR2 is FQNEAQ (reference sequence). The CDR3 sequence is CASSPPLADRGHEQFF. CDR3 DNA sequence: TGTGCCAGCAGCCCACCACTAGCGGACCGCGGTCATGAGCAGTTCTTC.

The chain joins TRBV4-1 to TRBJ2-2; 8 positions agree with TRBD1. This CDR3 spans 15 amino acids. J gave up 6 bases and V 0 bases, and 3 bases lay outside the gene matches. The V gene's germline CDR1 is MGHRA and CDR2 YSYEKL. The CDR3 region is CASSQDGTGPGELFF. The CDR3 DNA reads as TGCGCCAGCAGCCAAGACGGGACAGGTCCCGGGGAGCTGTTTTTT.